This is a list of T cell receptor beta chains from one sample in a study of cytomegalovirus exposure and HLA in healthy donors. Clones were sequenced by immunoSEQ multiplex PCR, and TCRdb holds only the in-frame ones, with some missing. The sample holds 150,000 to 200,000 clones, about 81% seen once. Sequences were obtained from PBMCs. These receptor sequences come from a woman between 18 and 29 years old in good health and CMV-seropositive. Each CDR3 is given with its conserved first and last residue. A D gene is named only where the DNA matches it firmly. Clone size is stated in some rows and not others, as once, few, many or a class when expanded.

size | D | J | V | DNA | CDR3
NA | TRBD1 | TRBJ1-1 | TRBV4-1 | TGCGCCAGCAGCCTAACCCGGGACAGGGAAACTGAAGCTTTCTTT | CASSLTRDRETEAFF
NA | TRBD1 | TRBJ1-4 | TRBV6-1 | TGTGCCAGCAGTGAGGGCAGGGGGAGAGCTGAAAAACTGTTTTTT | CASSEGRGRAEKLFF
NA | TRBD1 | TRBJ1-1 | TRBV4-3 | TGCGCCAGCAGCCAAGGGCCGACAGGGTCTGAAGCTTTCTTT | CASSQGPTGSEAFF
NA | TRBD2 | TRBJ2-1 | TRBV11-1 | TGTGCCAGCAGCCCCGGGACTAGCAGGGGTCTCTACAATGAGCAGTTCTTC | CASSPGTSRGLYNEQFF
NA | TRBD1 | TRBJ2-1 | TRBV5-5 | TGTGCCAGCAGCGCCCGGACAGGGGGCCATGAGCAGTTCTTC | CASSARTGGHEQFF
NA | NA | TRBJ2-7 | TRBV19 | TGTGCCAGTCAATCGACAGGCGGAATTTACGAGCAGTACTTC | CASQSTGGIYEQYF
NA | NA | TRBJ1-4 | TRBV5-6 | TGTGCCAGCAGCTTAGCCTCCAGCGGATGGAAACTGTTTTTT | CASSLASSGWKLFF
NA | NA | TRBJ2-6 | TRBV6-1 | TGTGCCAGCAGTGCAGGATTCTCTGGGGCCAACGTCCTGACTTTC | CASSAGFSGANVLTF
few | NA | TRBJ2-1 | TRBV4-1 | TGCGCCAGCAGTCTCACGGACTTATACAATGAGCAGTTCTTC | CASSLTDLYNEQFF
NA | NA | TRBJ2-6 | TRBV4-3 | TGCGCCAGCAGCCAAGATGCAGGGTCTGGGGCCAACGTCCTGACTTTC | CASSQDAGSGANVLTF
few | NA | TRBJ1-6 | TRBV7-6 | TGTGCCAGCAGCCCACAGGACAGCTATAATTCACCCCTCCACTTT | CASSPQDSYNSPLHF
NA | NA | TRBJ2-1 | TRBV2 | TGTGCCGGGGCGCGGGGAACTTACAATGAGCAGTTCTTC | CAGARGTYNEQFF
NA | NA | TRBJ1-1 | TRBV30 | TGTACGGGATCGGAGGAATTGGACACTGAAGCTTTCTTT | CTGSEELDTEAFF
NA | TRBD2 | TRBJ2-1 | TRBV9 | TGTGCCAGCAGCCGCCTGGCTAGCGGGGGCGCCTACAATGAGCAGCTCTTC | CASSRLASGGAYNEQLF
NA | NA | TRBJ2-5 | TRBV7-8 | TGTGCCAGCACTCATCCAGGCGGGGGCCCCCATGAGACCCAGTACTTC | CASTHPGGGPHETQYF
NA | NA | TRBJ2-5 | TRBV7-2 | TGTGCCAGCAGCTTAGTGACCAACAGAAAAGAGACCCAGTACTTC | CASSLVTNRKETQYF
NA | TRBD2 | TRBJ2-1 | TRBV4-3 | TGCGCCAGCAGCCGTCGGGGGGGTTATATAGATGAGCAGTTCTTC | CASSRRGGYIDEQFF
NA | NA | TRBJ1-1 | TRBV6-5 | TGTGCCAGCAGACAGACAATGAATACTGAAGCTTTCTTT | CASRQTMNTEAFF
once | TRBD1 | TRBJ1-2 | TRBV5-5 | TGTGCCAGCAGCTTGGGACAGGGGTATCAATATGGCTACACCTTC | CASSLGQGYQYGYTF
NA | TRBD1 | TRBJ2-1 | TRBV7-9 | TGTGCCAGCAGCGCCCAGATACGGACAGGCCTCTACAATGAGCAGTTCTTC | CASSAQIRTGLYNEQFF
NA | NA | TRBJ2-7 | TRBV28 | TGTGCCAGCAGTTTCCTCCTTTCGATGCTATCCTACGAGCAGTACTTC | CASSFLLSMLSYEQYF
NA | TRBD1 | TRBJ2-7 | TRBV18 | TGTGCCAGCTCACCACCGGGACAGTACTCCTACGAGCAGTACTTC | CASSPPGQYSYEQYF
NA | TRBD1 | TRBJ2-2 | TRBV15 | TGTGCCACCAGCAGACGGACAGGGGGGCCCCCCGGGGAGCTGTTTTTT | CATSRRTGGPPGELFF
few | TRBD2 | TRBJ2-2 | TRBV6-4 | TGTGCCAGCAGTGACGAAGCGGGGGGCGCCGGGGAGCTGTTTTTT | CASSDEAGGAGELFF
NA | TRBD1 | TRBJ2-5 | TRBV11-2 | TGTGCCAGCAGCTATGGGGACAGGCGAGAGACCCAGTACTTC | CASSYGDRRETQYF
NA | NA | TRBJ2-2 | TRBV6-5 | TGTGCCAGCAGGGGTATGGAGGCCGGGGAGCTGTTTTTT | CASRGMEAGELFF
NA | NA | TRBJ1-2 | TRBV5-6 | TGTGCCAGCAGCTTGACAGGACCGCAGGTATATGGCTACACCTTC | CASSLTGPQVYGYTF
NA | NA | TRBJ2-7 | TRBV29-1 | TGCAGCGTGGGGCTTTTGACCGGTGACTCCTACGAGCAGTACTTC | CSVGLLTGDSYEQYF
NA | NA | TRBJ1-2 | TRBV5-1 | TGCGCCAGCAGCTTGAGGGGCACCGATGGCTACACCTTC | CASSLRGTDGYTF
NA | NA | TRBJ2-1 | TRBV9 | TGTGCCAGCAGCGCCCAGGAGGGTCGTGAGCAGTTCTTC | CASSAQEGREQFF
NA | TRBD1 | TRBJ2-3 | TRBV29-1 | TGCAGCGTCCCGACAGGGCTGGCGCAGTATTTT | CSVPTGLAQYF
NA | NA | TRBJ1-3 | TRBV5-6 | TGTGCCAGCAGCTTGGTCAATCGGGGGAGAAACACCATATATTTT | CASSLVNRGRNTIYF
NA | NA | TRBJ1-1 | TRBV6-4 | TGTGCCAGCAGTGGGGAAGGGGGTGCAGCTTTCTTT | CASSGEGGAAFF
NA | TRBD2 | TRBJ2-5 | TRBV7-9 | TGTGCCAGCAGGCCGCGGGGGGCTAAAGAGACCCAGTACTTC | CASRPRGAKETQYF
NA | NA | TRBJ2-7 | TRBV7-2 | TGTGCCAGCAGCTTAGCTTGGTACCTCTTGAGGCAGTACTTC | CASSLAWYLLRQYF
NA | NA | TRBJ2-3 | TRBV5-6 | TGTGCCAGCAGCTTGGAGCCCGACGGACTCACAGATACGCAGTATTTT | CASSLEPDGLTDTQYF
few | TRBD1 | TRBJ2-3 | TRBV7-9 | TGTGCCAGCAGCGCTGGACAGGGGGACACAGATACGCAGTATTTT | CASSAGQGDTDTQYF
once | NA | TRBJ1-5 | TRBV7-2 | TGTGCCAGCAGCTTATTTCAGGGAATGACTCAGCCCCAGCATTTT | CASSLFQGMTQPQHF
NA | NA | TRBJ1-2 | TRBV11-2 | TGTGCCAGCAGCTTACTGGGCACCAACTATGGCTACACCTTC | CASSLLGTNYGYTF
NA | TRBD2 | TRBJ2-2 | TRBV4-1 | TGCGCCAGCAGCCAAGACGGACTAGCGGGGGGGCAGGACGGGGAGCTGTTTTTT | CASSQDGLAGGQDGELFF
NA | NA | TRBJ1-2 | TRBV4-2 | TGTGCCAGCAGCCAAGCTCTGACAGGTTATGGCTACACCTTC | CASSQALTGYGYTF
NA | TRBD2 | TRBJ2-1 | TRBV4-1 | TGCGCCAGCAGCCCCAGACTAGCGGGGGTGTATGAGCAGTTCTTC | CASSPRLAGVYEQFF